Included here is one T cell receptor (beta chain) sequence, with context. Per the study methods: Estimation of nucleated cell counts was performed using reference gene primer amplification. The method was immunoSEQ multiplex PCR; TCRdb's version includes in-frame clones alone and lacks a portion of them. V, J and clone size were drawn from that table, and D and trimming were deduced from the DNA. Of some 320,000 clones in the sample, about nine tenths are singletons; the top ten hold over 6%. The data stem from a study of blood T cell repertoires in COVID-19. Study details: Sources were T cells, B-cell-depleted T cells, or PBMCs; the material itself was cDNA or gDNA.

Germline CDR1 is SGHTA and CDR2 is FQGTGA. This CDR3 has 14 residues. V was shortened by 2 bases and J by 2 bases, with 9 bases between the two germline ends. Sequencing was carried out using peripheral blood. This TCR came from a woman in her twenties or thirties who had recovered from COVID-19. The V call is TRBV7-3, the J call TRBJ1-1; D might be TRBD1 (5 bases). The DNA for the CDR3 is TGTGCCAGCAGCTTACAGGGCATCAACACTGAAGCTTTCTTT. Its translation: CASSLQGINTEAFF.